This T cell receptor (beta chain) was identified in a study of shared clonotypes between healthy human individuals. Study-level results: Among four donors, roughly 5.5% of naive CD4 clonotypes were found in common.

This clone was observed a single time. The target antigen is unknown. Naive CD8 isolation took CD45RO-negative cells positively selected for CCR7 and excluded terminally differentiated effector memory CD45RA+ cells. The donor cohort consisted entirely of Caucasian adults residing in Nashville, Tennessee. Per the germline V gene, CDR1 is LGHNA and CDR2 is YSLEER. The ends lost 0 bases at V and 6 bases at J; junction bases unmatched: 9. The CDR3 consists of 16 residues. Sequencing used immunoSEQ multiplex PCR; TCRdb keeps in-frame clones, though not all of them. In the table there are about 2.1 million clones, 80% to 95% of which are singletons.

V gene TRBV4-3 combines with J gene TRBJ2-3; TRBD2 aligns across 7 bases. The sequence was obtained from a man aged 18 to 35 in good health. Some clones in this sample may be carry-over from other donors' samples. Specimen: naive CD8+ T cells from PBMCs. CDR3 loop: CASSQDRSGVVDTQYF. CDR3 in DNA: TGCGCCAGCAGCCAAGACAGAAGCGGGGTCGTCGATACGCAGTATTTT.